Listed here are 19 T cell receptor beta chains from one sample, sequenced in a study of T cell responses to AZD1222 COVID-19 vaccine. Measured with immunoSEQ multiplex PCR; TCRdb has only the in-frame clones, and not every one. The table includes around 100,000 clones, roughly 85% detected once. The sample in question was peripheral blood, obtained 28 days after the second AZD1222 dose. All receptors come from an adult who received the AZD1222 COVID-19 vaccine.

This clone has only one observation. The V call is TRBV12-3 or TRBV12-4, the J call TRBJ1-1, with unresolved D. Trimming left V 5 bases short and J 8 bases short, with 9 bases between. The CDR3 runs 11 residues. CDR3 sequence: CASSRETEAFF. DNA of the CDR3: TGTGCCAGCAGTCGAGAGACAGAAGCTTTCTTT.

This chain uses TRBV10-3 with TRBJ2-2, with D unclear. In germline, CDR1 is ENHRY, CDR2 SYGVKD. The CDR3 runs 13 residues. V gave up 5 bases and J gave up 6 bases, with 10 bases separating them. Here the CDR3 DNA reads TGTGCCATCAGTTTGGGCAGCGCCGGGGAGCTGTTTTTT. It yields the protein CAISLGSAGELFF.

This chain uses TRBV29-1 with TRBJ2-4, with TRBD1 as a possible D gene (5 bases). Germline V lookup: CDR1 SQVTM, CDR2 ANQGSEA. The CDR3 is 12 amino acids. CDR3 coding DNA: TGCAGGATCCCGGGCAGGGTCAACATTCAGTACTTC. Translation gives CRIPGRVNIQYF. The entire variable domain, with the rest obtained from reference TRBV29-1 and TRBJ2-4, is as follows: SAVISQKPSRDICQRGTSLTIQCQVDSQVTMMFWYRQQPGQSLTLIATANQGSEATYESGFVIDKFPISRPNLTFSTLTVSNMSPEDSSIYLCRIPGRVNIQYFGAGTRLSVL.

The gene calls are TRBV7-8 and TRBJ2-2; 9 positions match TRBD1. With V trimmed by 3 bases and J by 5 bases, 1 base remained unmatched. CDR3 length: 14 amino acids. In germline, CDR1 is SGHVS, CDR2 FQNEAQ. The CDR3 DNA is TGTGCCAGCAGCTTCGACAGGGGGACCGGGGAGCTGTTTTTT. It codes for CASSFDRGTGELFF.

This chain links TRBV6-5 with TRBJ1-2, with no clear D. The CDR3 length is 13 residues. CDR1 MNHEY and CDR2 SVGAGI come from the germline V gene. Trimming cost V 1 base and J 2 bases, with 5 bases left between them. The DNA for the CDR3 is TGTGCCAGCAGTTACTTAGCCAACTATGGCTACACCTTC. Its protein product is CASSYLANYGYTF.

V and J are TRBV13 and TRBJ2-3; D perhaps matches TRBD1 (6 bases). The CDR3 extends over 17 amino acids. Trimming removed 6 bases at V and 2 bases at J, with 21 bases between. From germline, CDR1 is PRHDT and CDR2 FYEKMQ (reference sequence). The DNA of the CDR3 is TGTGCCAGCAGGGCTAATACAGGGTCCCGCCTCACAGATACGCAGTATTTT. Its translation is CASRANTGSRLTDTQYF.

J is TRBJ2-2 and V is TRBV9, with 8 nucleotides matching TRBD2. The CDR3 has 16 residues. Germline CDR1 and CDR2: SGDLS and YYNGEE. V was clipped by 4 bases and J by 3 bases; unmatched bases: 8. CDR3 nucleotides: TGTGCCAGCAGCACTTCAGCGGGAGTTGACACCGGGGAGCTGTTTTTT. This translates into CASSTSAGVDTGELFF.

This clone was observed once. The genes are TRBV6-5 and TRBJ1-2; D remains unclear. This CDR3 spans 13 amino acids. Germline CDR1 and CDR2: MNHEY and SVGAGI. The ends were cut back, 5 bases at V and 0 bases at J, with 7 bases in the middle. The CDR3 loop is CASSRTANYGYTF. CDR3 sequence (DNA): TGTGCCAGCAGTCGGACTGCTAACTATGGCTACACCTTC.

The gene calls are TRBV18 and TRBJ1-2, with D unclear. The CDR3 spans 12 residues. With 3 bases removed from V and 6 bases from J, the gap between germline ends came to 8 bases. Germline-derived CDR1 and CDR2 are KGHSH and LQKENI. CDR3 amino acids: CASSPGRDGYTF. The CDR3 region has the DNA TGTGCCAGCTCACCCGGGCGAGATGGCTACACCTTC.

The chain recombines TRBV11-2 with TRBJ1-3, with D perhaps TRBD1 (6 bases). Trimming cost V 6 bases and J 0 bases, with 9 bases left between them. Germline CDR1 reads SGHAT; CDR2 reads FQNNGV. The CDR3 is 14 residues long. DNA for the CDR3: TGTGCCAGCAGTCAGGGGAGCTCTGGAAACACCATATATTTT. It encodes CASSQGSSGNTIYF.

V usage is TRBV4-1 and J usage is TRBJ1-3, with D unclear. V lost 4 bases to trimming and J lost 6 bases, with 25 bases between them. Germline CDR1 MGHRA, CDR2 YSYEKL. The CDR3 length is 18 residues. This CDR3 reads CASSPHPDAAVVANTIYF. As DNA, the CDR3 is TGCGCCAGCAGCCCGCACCCCGACGCAGCCGTGGTGGCAAACACCATATATTTT.

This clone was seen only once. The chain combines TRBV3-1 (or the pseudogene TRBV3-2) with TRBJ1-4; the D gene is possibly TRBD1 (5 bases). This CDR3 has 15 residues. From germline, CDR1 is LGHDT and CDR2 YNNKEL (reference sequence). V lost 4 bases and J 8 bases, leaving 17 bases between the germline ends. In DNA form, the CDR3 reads TGTGCCAGCAGCCCCACATTCGGGGGGAAAGAAAAACTGTTTTTT. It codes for CASSPTFGGKEKLFF.

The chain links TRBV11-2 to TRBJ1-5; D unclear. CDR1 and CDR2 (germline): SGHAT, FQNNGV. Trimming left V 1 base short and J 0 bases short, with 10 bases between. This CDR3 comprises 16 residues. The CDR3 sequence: CASSLGASHSNQPQHF. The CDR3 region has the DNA TGTGCCAGCAGCTTAGGGGCCAGTCATAGCAATCAGCCCCAGCATTTT.

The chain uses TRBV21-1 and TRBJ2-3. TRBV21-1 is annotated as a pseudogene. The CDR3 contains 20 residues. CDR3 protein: CASSSSGLDANDMGTDTQYF. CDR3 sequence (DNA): TGTGCCAGCAGCAGCTCCGGGCTTGACGCTAATGATATGGGCACAGATACGCAGTATTTT.

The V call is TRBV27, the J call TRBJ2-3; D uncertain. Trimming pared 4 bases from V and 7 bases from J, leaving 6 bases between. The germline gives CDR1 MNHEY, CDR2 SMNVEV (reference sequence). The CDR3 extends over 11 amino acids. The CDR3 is CASSSWYTQYF. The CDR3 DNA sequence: TGTGCCAGCAGTTCGTGGTATACGCAGTATTTT.

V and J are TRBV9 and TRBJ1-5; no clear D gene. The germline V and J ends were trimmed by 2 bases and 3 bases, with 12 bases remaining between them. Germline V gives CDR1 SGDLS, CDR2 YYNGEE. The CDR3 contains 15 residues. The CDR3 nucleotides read TGTGCCAGCAGCGTGGGCCCTACCACCAATCAGCCCCAGCATTTT. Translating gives CASSVGPTTNQPQHF.

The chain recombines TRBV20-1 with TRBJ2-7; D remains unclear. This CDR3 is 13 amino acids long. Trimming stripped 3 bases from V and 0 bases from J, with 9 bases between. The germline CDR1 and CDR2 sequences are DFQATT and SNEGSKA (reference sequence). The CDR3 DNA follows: TGCAGTGCTAGTAAACACAGCTCCTACGAGCAGTACTTC. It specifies CSASKHSSYEQYF.

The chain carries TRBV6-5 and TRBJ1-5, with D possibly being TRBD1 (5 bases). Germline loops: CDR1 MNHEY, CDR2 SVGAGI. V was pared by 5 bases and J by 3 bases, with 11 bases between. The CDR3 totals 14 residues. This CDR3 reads CASSLQGNNQPQHF. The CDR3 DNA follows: TGTGCCAGCAGTCTCCAGGGAAACAATCAGCCCCAGCATTTT.

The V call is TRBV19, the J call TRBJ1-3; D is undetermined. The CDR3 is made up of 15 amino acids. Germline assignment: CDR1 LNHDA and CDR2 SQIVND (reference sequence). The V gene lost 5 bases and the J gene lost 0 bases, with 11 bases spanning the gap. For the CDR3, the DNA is TGTGCCAGTAGTCCACGACTTATCTCTGGAAACACCATATATTTT. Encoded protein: CASSPRLISGNTIYF.